These 14 T cell receptor beta chains originate from one sample sequenced in a study of immune evolution from preneoplasia to lung adenocarcinoma. Produced via immunoSEQ multiplex PCR; TCRdb's table is partial and in-frame only. The sample yields under 3,500 clones, 87% seen once. Input material: FFPE adjacent normal lung tissue. The receptors here all came from an older person with lung adenocarcinoma.

The chain joins TRBV5-4 to TRBJ2-1; the match to TRBD2 covers 15 bases. The ends lost 5 bases at V and 10 bases at J; junction bases unmatched: 7. Germline V CDR1 and CDR2: SGHNT, YYREEE (reference sequence). The CDR3 length is 15 residues. The CDR3 reads CASSSPGLAGGEQFF. Here the CDR3 DNA reads TGTGCCAGCAGTTCTCCGGGACTAGCGGGAGGCGAGCAGTTCTTC.

As to this clone: A junction boundary mismatches the germline segment, possibly from a read error. V gene TRBV28 combines with J gene TRBJ2-7; TRBD2 aligns across 9 bases. The CDR3 has 12 amino acids. From germline, CDR1 is MDHEN and CDR2 SYDVKM. CDR3 sequence: CFAGGPGYEQYF. CDR3 sequence (DNA): TGCTTTGCGGGAGGGCCTGGCTACGAGCAGTACTTC.

As for this clone: Different DNA sequences within this sample yield the same CDR3. The chain recombines TRBV5-4 with TRBJ2-5, with 8 positions matching TRBD2. This CDR3 has 14 residues. In germline, CDR1 is SGHNT, CDR2 YYREEE (reference sequence). The ends lost 0 bases at V and 4 bases at J; junction bases unmatched: 2. CDR3 sequence reads: CASSLDRGGETQYF. The CDR3 coding sequence is TGTGCCAGCAGCTTGGATCGGGGGGGAGAGACCCAGTACTTC.

J is TRBJ2-7 and V is TRBV6-5; tentatively, D is TRBD2 (7 bases). Between the trimmed V and J ends, which lost 5 bases and 2 bases, there was a span of 13 bases. Germline V gives CDR1 MNHEY, CDR2 SVGAGI. The CDR3 length is 14 residues. The CDR3 DNA is TGTGCCAGCAGTCTGGGGGGGCCCCCCTACGAGCAGTACTTC. Translating gives CASSLGGPPYEQYF.

This clone came up once. J is TRBJ2-3 and V is TRBV9; 7 bases align to TRBD1. V dropped 0 bases and J dropped 6; count of bases not matched to a gene: 16. Germline-derived CDR1 and CDR2 are SGDLS and YYNGEE. The length of the CDR3 is 18 residues. The CDR3 region is CASSVGPQGDFRLDTQYF. In DNA form, the CDR3 reads TGTGCCAGCAGCGTAGGCCCCCAGGGGGATTTTAGGTTGGATACGCAGTATTTT. The full variable domain, its missing parts supplied by reference TRBV9 and TRBJ2-3, is DSGVTQTPKHLITATGQRVTLRCSPRSGDLSVYWYQQSLDQGLQFLIQYYNGEERAKGNILERFSAQQFPDLHSELNLSSLELGDSALYFCASSVGPQGDFRLDTQYFGPGTRLTVL.

CDR3 sequence: CASSFGGTADQPQHF. DNA for the CDR3: TGTGCCAGCAGCTTCGGCGGGACAGCGGATCAGCCCCAGCATTTT. This chain joins TRBV11-2 and TRBJ1-5; TRBD1 aligns across 7 bases. V was pared by 3 bases and J by 5 bases, with 7 bases of the junction left unmatched. The CDR3 extends over 15 amino acids. The V gene's germline CDR1 is SGHAT and CDR2 FQNNGV.

The rearrangement links TRBV12-5 to TRBJ2-7; D is possibly TRBD1 (5 bases). This CDR3 is 13 amino acids long. V was pared by 1 base and J by 7 bases, with 11 bases between. Per the germline V gene, CDR1 is LGHNT and CDR2 is FRNRAP. CDR3 bases: TGTGCTAGTGGTTTGGGGCTGACAGCTGAGCAGTACTTC. Protein product: CASGLGLTAEQYF.

The rearrangement links TRBV10-2 to TRBJ2-3; D is unclear. Germline loops: CDR1 WSHSY, CDR2 SAAADI. V shed 6 bases and J shed 2 bases, with 12 bases lying between them. This CDR3 is 14 amino acids long. The CDR3 protein is CASSDRLYTDTQYF. The DNA for the CDR3 is TGCGCCAGCAGCGATCGCCTATACACAGATACGCAGTATTTT.

The chain couples TRBV2 to TRBJ1-2; perhaps TRBD1 as D (5 bases). This CDR3 has 14 amino acids. Looked up from germline, CDR1 is SNHLY and CDR2 is FYNNEI. Deletions cut 7 bases from V and 1 base from J, with 13 bases between. The CDR3 region has the DNA TGTGCCAGCACCAGAAGGGGAGTTAACTATGGCTACACCTTC. Its protein product is CASTRRGVNYGYTF.

This chain's CDR3 is CASSNERAENQPQHF. The CDR3 DNA follows: TGTGCCAGCAGCAATGAAAGGGCAGAAAATCAGCCCCAGCATTTT. V usage is TRBV21-1 and J usage is TRBJ1-5. TRBV21-1 constitutes a pseudogene. The CDR3 is 15 residues long.

CDR3 region: CASSLANSGDYEQYF. CDR3 bases: TGTGCCAGCAGTTTAGCCAACTCTGGAGATTACGAGCAGTACTTC. V is TRBV28 and J is TRBJ2-7; D call uncertain. The CDR3 is made up of 15 amino acids. CDR1 is MDHEN and CDR2 is SYDVKM in the germline V gene. The V and J ends lost 2 bases and 4 bases respectively, with 15 bases between them.

The sample holds one count of this clone. V gene TRBV4-1 combines with J gene TRBJ1-1; TRBD1 might be the D (5 bases). Trimming took off 0 bases at V and 11 bases at J, with 13 bases between the two ends. From germline, CDR1 is MGHRA and CDR2 YSYEKL. The CDR3 spans 13 residues. The CDR3 protein is CASSQDPGTRAFF. As DNA, the CDR3 is TGCGCCAGCAGCCAAGACCCCGGGACGCGGGCTTTCTTT.

The J gene is TRBJ2-5, the V gene TRBV6-1, with D hard to call. This CDR3 comprises 9 residues. The ends were cut back, 8 bases at V and 3 bases at J, with 1 base in the middle. Germline values: CDR1 MNHNS, CDR2 SASEGT. Written as DNA, the CDR3 is TGTGCCAGCGAAGAGACCCAGTACTTC. It translates to CASEETQYF.

The chain joins TRBV25-1 to TRBJ1-1; D may be TRBD1 (5 bases). V dropped 6 bases and J dropped 3 bases, with 8 bases sitting between them. The CDR3 loop spans 12 amino acids. CDR1 and CDR2 (germline): MGHDK, SYGVNS. CDR3 sequence: CASRQGDTEAFF. CDR3 bases: TGTGCCAGCAGGCAGGGAGACACTGAAGCTTTCTTT.